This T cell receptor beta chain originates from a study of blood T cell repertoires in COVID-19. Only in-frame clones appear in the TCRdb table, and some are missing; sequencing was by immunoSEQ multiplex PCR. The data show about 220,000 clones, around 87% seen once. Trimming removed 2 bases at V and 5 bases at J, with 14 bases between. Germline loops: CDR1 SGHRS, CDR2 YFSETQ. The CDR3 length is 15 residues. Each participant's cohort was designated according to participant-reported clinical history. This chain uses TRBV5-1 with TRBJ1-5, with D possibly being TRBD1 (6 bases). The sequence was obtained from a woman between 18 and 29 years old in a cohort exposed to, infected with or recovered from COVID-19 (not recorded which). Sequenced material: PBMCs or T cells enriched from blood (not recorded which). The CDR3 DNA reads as TGCGCCAGCAGCTTACAGGGATCCGAGGATCAGCCCCAGCATTTT. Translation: CASSLQGSEDQPQHF. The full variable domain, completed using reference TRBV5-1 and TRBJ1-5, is KAGVTQTPRYLIKTRGQQVTLSCSPISGHRSVSWYQQTPGQGLQFLFEYFSETQRNKGNFPGRFSGRQFSNSRSEMNVSTLELGDSALYLCASSLQGSEDQPQHFGDGTRLSIL.